Sequencing of this T cell receptor beta chain was carried out in a study of blood T cell repertoires in COVID-19. About the research overall: Samples representing acute and convalescent COVID-19 were sourced from the United States, Italy and Spain. PBMCs, B-cell-depleted T cells, or T cells were the source of the cDNA or gDNA that made up the material.

In the original processing: Quantification of nucleated cells was approximated via reference gene primer amplification. Some clones are missing from TCRdb's copy, which holds only in-frame ones; the method was immunoSEQ multiplex PCR. From that table come the V and J calls and clone size; the DNA was used to work out D and trimming. Of around 180,000 clones in the sample, around 74% were seen once. The ends were cut back, 2 bases at V and 7 bases at J, with 8 bases in the middle. CDR3 size: 12 residues. CDR1 MNHEY and CDR2 SVGAGI come from the germline V gene. The chain recombines TRBV6-5 with TRBJ1-2, with unresolved D. The source of this sequence is a woman of 80 years or more with acute or convalescent COVID-19. Material for sequencing was peripheral blood. CDR3 sequence: CASSYQQSGYTF. CDR3 in DNA: TGTGCCAGCAGTTACCAACAAAGTGGCTACACCTTC.